These 6 T cell receptor beta chains were sequenced from one sample in a study of blood T cell repertoires in COVID-19. Clones were sequenced by immunoSEQ multiplex PCR, and TCRdb holds only the in-frame ones, with some missing. The data show about 180,000 clones, approximately 88% seen once. Sequences were obtained from peripheral blood. The receptors were sampled from a woman aged 30 to 39 with acute or convalescent COVID-19.

J is TRBJ2-7 and V is TRBV7-2, with 13 bases lining up with TRBD2. Germline CDR1 and CDR2: SGHTA and FQGNSA. V shed 0 bases and J 3 bases; nucleotides not matched to a gene: 2. The CDR3 is 16 residues long. CDR3 protein: CASSLAGLAGVYEQYF. DNA of the CDR3: TGTGCCAGCAGCTTAGCAGGACTAGCGGGAGTCTACGAGCAGTACTTC.

The chain uses TRBV6-5 and TRBJ2-4, with 8 bases aligning to TRBD1. Germline CDR1 MNHEY, CDR2 SVGAGI. V gave up 2 bases and J gave up 6 bases; unmatched junction bases: 3. This CDR3 is 14 amino acids long. The CDR3 protein is CASSYRDRLNIQYF. In DNA form, the CDR3 reads TGTGCCAGCAGTTACCGGGACAGGCTAAACATTCAGTACTTC.

This chain uses TRBV29-1 with TRBJ1-1; D ambiguous. V was trimmed by 5 bases and J by 1 base, leaving 11 bases between them. CDR3 length equals 13 residues. Germline loops: CDR1 SQVTM, CDR2 ANQGSEA. Written as DNA, the CDR3 is TGCAGCGTTCGGCGGCCACAGAACACTGAAGCTTTCTTT. The encoded protein is CSVRRPQNTEAFF.

The chain carries TRBV5-4 and TRBJ2-1; D might be TRBD1 (5 bases). CDR3 size: 13 residues. V dropped 2 bases and J dropped 11 bases, with 14 bases sitting between them. From germline, CDR1 is SGHNT and CDR2 YYREEE (reference sequence). CDR3 nucleotides: TGTGCCAGCAGCTTCTACGATTCGGACAAGCAGTTCTTC. Translated, it gives CASSFYDSDKQFF.

In this sample, this clone turned up once. For the CDR3, the DNA is TGCGCCAGCAGCTTAGGAGGGAGAAGCGGGGAGCTGTTTTTT. This encodes CASSLGGRSGELFF. V and J are TRBV5-1 and TRBJ2-2; D perhaps matches TRBD2 (6 bases). V was pared by 2 bases and J by 7 bases, with 12 bases between. CDR3 size: 14 residues. Germline V gives CDR1 SGHRS, CDR2 YFSETQ.

The rearrangement joins TRBV18 to TRBJ1-1; a possible D gene is TRBD1 (6 bases). Trimming took 3 bases from V and 2 from J, leaving 16 bases between them. The CDR3 spans 16 residues. Germline V gene data show CDR1 as KGHSH and CDR2 as LQKENI. CDR3 coding DNA: TGTGCCAGCTCACCCTGGATGCAGGGGACCAACACTGAAGCTTTCTTT. It translates to CASSPWMQGTNTEAFF.